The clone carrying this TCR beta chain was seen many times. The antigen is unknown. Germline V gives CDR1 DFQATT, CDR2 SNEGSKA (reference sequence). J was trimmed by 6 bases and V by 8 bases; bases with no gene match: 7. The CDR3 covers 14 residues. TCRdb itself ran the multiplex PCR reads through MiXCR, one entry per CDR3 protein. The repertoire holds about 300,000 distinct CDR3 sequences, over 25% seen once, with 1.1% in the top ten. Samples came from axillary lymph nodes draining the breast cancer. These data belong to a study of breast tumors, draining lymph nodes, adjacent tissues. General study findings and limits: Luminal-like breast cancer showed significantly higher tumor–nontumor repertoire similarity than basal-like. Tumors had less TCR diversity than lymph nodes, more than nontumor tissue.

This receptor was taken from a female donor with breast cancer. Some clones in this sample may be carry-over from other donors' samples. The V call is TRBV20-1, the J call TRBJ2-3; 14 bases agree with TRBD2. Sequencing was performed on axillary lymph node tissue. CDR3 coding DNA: TGCAGTACTTTGAGGACTAGCGGGAGGGATACGCAGTATTTT. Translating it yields CSTLRTSGRDTQYF.